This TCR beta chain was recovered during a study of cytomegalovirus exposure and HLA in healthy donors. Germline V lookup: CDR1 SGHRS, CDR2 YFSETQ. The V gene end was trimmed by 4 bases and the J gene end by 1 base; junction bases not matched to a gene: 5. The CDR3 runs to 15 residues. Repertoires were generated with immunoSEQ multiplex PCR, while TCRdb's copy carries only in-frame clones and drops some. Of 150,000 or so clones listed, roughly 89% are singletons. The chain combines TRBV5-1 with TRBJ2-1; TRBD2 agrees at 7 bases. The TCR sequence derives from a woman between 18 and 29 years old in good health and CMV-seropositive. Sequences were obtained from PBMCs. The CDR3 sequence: CASSPGTKSYNEQFF. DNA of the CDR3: TGCGCCAGCAGCCCTGGGACTAAATCCTACAATGAGCAGTTCTTC.